The 7 T cell receptor beta chains below come from one sample, sequenced in a study of T-cell reconstitution after alpha-beta-depleted transplantation in children. Preparation of the TCRbeta library involved a method that used unique molecular identifiers. In TCRdb, the PCR reads were re-called with MiXCR into one record per CDR3 protein. Counted here are 490,000 or so distinct CDR3 sequences, under 15% occurring once; the ten biggest clones make up less than 6.5%. The sample consisted of PBMCs from the stem cell graft donor, taken from the stem cell graft. Source of these receptors: a human donor who donated a stem cell graft to a child with combined immunodeficiency.

This clonotype appeared a few times. In DNA form, the CDR3 reads TGTGCCAGCAGTCCGGAGTTGGGACTCGTCCTCAATGAGCAGTTCTTC. It codes for CASSPELGLVLNEQFF. This chain connects TRBV6-1 to TRBJ2-1; D is perhaps TRBD2 (6 bases). The germline V gene encodes CDR1 MNHNS and CDR2 SASEGT. Between the trimmed V and J ends, which lost 5 bases and 6 bases, there was a span of 20 bases. CDR3 length: 16 amino acids.

This clonotype was seen repeatedly, ten times or more. The J gene is TRBJ2-7, the V gene TRBV4-3, with 7 bases identical to TRBD1. CDR3 length equals 17 residues. Germline trimming cut 0 bases from V and 3 bases from J; bases unmatched to any gene: 11. Germline CDR1 and CDR2: LGHNA and YSLEER. The CDR3 nucleotides read TGCGCCAGCAGCCAAGATGCGGACAGGAACTATGACTACGAGCAGTACTTC. Amino acid sequence: CASSQDADRNYDYEQYF.

With respect to this clonotype: It may be a read error: a sequence one base away is much more abundant. The J gene is TRBJ2-1, the V gene TRBV9, with D maybe TRBD2 (5 bases). Germline V gives CDR1 SGDLS, CDR2 YYNGEE. The CDR3 contains 13 residues. Trimming left V 0 bases short and J 11 bases short, with 12 bases between. CDR3 coding DNA: TGTGCCAGCAGCGTAGCAGGCGGGTTCAAGCAGTTCTTC. Protein product: CASSVAGGFKQFF. The full variable domain, its missing parts supplied by reference TRBV9 and TRBJ2-1, is DSGVTQTPKHLITATGQRVTLRCSPRSGDLSVYWYQQSLDQGLQFLIQYYNGEERAKGNILERFSAQQFPDLHSELNLSSLELGDSALYFCASSVAGGFKQFFGPGTRLTVL.

The sample holds many counts of this clonotype. V and J are TRBV2 and TRBJ2-1; D is uncertain. V lost 5 bases to trimming and J lost 0 bases, with 8 bases between them. Germline V gives CDR1 SNHLY, CDR2 FYNNEI. The CDR3 has 14 amino acids. For the CDR3, the DNA is TGTGCCAGCAGTCGGTGGTCCTCCTACAATGAGCAGTTCTTC. Protein: CASSRWSSYNEQFF.

This clonotype has only a few counts. The rearrangement links TRBV12-3 or TRBV12-4 to TRBJ2-3, with D unresolved. This CDR3 comprises 14 residues. V lost 6 bases to trimming and J lost 0 bases, with 10 bases between them. CDR3 protein: CASSPTLSTDTQYF. In DNA form, the CDR3 reads TGTGCCAGCAGCCCGACCCTGAGCACAGATACGCAGTATTTT.

In this sample, this clonotype turned up many times. V and J are TRBV11-2 and TRBJ2-4, with D possibly matching TRBD1 (6 bases). Between the trimmed V and J ends, which lost 3 bases and 6 bases, there was a span of 15 bases. The CDR3 has 15 residues. Germline CDR1 SGHAT, CDR2 FQNNGV. CDR3 sequence reads: CASSFVQGGPNIQYF. In DNA, the CDR3 is TGTGCCAGCAGCTTTGTACAGGGTGGTCCAAACATTCAGTACTTC. Based on the CDR3 plus reference TRBV11-2 and TRBJ2-4, the full variable domain is EAGVAQSPRYKIIEKRQSVAFWCNPISGHATLYWYQQILGQGPKLLIQFQNNGVVDDSQLPKDRFSAERLKGVDSTLKIQPAKLEDSAVYLCASSFVQGGPNIQYFGAGTRLSVL.

The chain recombines TRBV11-2 with TRBJ2-2, with 9 positions matching TRBD1. The V and J ends lost 3 bases and 0 bases, in that order; junction bases with no gene match: 11. CDR3 size: 19 residues. The germline CDR1 and CDR2 sequences are SGHAT and FQNNGV. CDR3 amino acids: CASSFYPGQGTANTGELFF. CDR3 in DNA: TGTGCCAGCAGCTTTTACCCGGGACAGGGAACCGCGAACACCGGGGAGCTGTTTTTT.